These 21 T cell receptor beta chains came from one sample sequenced in a study of T cell responses to AZD1222 COVID-19 vaccine. Some clones are missing from TCRdb's copy, which holds only in-frame ones; the method was immunoSEQ multiplex PCR. The data show 150,000 to 200,000 clones, around 90% seen once. The specimen was peripheral blood, collected 28 days after the second AZD1222 dose. All receptors derive from an adult who received the AZD1222 COVID-19 vaccine.

V and J are TRBV6-5 and TRBJ1-1; 7 bases fit TRBD1. V lost 5 bases and J lost 7; bases outside the gene matches: 10. This CDR3 is built from 14 residues. CDR1 is MNHEY and CDR2 is SVGAGI in the germline V gene. CDR3 protein: CASSPQKGQREAFF. The CDR3 DNA sequence: TGTGCCAGCAGTCCCCAAAAGGGACAGCGTGAAGCTTTCTTT.

The chain recombines TRBV7-2 with TRBJ2-7; D perhaps matches TRBD1 (6 bases). Per the germline V gene, CDR1 is SGHTA and CDR2 is FQGNSA. Trimming left V 2 bases short and J 0 bases short, with 8 bases between. This CDR3 is 14 amino acids long. The DNA of the CDR3 is TGTGCCAGCAGCTTAAACAGGGTCTCCTACGAGCAGTACTTC. Translation: CASSLNRVSYEQYF. The full variable domain, rest sourced from reference TRBV7-2 and TRBJ2-7, is GAGVSQSPSNKVTEKGKDVELRCDPISGHTALYWYRQSLGQGLEFLIYFQGNSAPDKSGLPSDRFSAERTGGSVSTLTIQRTQQEDSAVYLCASSLNRVSYEQYFGPGTRLTVT.

V is TRBV2 and J is TRBJ2-1; a weak D match, TRBD2 (5 bases). From germline, CDR1 is SNHLY and CDR2 FYNNEI. The CDR3 contains 12 residues. Trimming pared 2 bases from V and 13 bases from J, leaving 12 bases between. This CDR3 reads CASSEKEVVQFF. The CDR3 DNA sequence: TGTGCCAGCAGTGAAAAGGAGGTGGTTCAGTTCTTC.

The CDR3 DNA is TGTGCCAGCAGGTCGTCTTCCTACGAGCAGTACTTC. Translated: CASRSSSYEQYF. The V gene is TRBV28, the J gene TRBJ2-7; D remains unclear. Trimming cost V 6 bases and J 1 base, with 7 bases left between them. There are 12 residues in the CDR3. The germline gives CDR1 MDHEN, CDR2 SYDVKM.

This clone was seen a single time. The chain couples TRBV9 to TRBJ2-7; possibly TRBD1 or TRBD2 for D (5 bases each). This CDR3 is 14 amino acids long. The V gene lost 0 bases and the J gene lost 3 bases, with 10 bases spanning the gap. From germline, CDR1 is SGDLS and CDR2 YYNGEE. The CDR3 sequence: CASSVGGAGYEQYF. CDR3 in DNA: TGTGCCAGCAGCGTAGGAGGGGCTGGCTACGAGCAGTACTTC. The full variable domain, rest sourced from reference TRBV9 and TRBJ2-7, is DSGVTQTPKHLITATGQRVTLRCSPRSGDLSVYWYQQSLDQGLQFLIQYYNGEERAKGNILERFSAQQFPDLHSELNLSSLELGDSALYFCASSVGGAGYEQYFGPGTRLTVT.

V gene TRBV19 combines with J gene TRBJ2-3; D remains unclear. V lost 2 bases and J lost 0, with 6 bases in between. The CDR3 spans 14 residues. Per the germline V gene, CDR1 is LNHDA and CDR2 is SQIVND (reference sequence). This CDR3 is CASSIPLSTDTQYF. The CDR3 nucleotides are TGTGCCAGTAGTATACCGCTTAGCACAGATACGCAGTATTTT.

The chain uses TRBV29-1 and TRBJ2-7; D is possibly TRBD1 or TRBD2 (5 bases each). The length of the CDR3 is 13 residues. CDR1 and CDR2 (germline): SQVTM, ANQGSEA. V lost 6 bases and J lost 5, with 17 bases in between. Here the CDR3 DNA reads TGCAGCGTGGTGGGGGTTATGATGAACGAGCAGTACTTC. The encoded protein is CSVVGVMMNEQYF.

V gene TRBV7-8 combines with J gene TRBJ2-7, with D possibly TRBD2 on 5 matching bases. Per the germline V gene, CDR1 is SGHVS and CDR2 is FQNEAQ. The CDR3 is made up of 14 amino acids. V was trimmed by 5 bases and J by 5 bases, leaving 16 bases between them. CDR3 protein: CASSLLGPPNEQYF. CDR3 nucleotide sequence: TGTGCCAGCAGCCTACTAGGGCCTCCCAACGAGCAGTACTTC.

The chain uses TRBV5-1 and TRBJ2-2, with D maybe TRBD1 (7 bases). The CDR3 is made up of 15 amino acids. V lost 4 bases, J lost 1 base, and 11 bases lay in between. Germline V gene data show CDR1 as SGHRS and CDR2 as YFSETQ. The CDR3, as DNA: TGCGCCAGCAGCCGACAGGGAGGGAACACCGGGGAGCTGTTTTTT. This sequence encodes CASSRQGGNTGELFF.

The chain employs TRBV6-4 and TRBJ1-5; D possibly corresponds to TRBD1 (5 bases). The CDR3 is 13 residues long. CDR1 is MRHNA and CDR2 is SNTAGT in the germline V gene. V lost 3 bases to trimming and J lost 9 bases, with 12 bases between them. The DNA for the CDR3 is TGTGCCAGCAGTGATTTTGCAGGGCTGCCCCAGCATTTT. Its protein product is CASSDFAGLPQHF.

The J gene is TRBJ2-7, the V gene TRBV6-2 or TRBV6-3, with 7 positions matching TRBD1. J was trimmed by 4 bases and V by 2 bases; bases with no gene match: 11. CDR3 length equals 16 residues. Looked up from germline, CDR1 is MNHEY and CDR2 is SVGEGT. In nucleotides, the CDR3 is TGTGCCAGCAGTTACACCCAGGGGGACGTGGGATACGAGCAGTACTTC. Encoded protein: CASSYTQGDVGYEQYF.

This chain connects TRBV3-1 (or the pseudogene TRBV3-2) to TRBJ2-5; D gene ambiguous. There are 14 residues in the CDR3. The germline gives CDR1 LGHDT, CDR2 YNNKEL (reference sequence). The ends were cut back, 1 base at V and 6 bases at J, with 12 bases in the middle. CDR3 region: CASSQAAREQTQYF. The CDR3 bases are TGTGCCAGCAGCCAAGCTGCTAGGGAACAGACCCAGTACTTC.

The chain is built from TRBV7-8 and TRBJ1-1; D not certain. The CDR3 is made up of 14 amino acids. The V end was cut by 0 bases, the J end by 4 bases, with 9 bases between. The germline gives CDR1 SGHVS, CDR2 FQNEAQ. The CDR3 sequence: CASSLAGRPTEAFF. CDR3 in DNA: TGTGCCAGCAGCTTAGCAGGCAGGCCCACTGAAGCTTTCTTT.

The chain uses TRBV11-2 and TRBJ2-3; D call uncertain. Per germline, CDR1 SGHAT and CDR2 FQNNGV. The CDR3 length is 14 residues. Deletions cut 5 bases from V and 2 bases from J, with 11 bases between. The CDR3: CASSLGRLTDTQYF. The CDR3 nucleotides are TGTGCCAGCAGCCTCGGGCGGCTCACAGATACGCAGTATTTT.

The gene calls are TRBV4-3 and TRBJ2-1, with D perhaps TRBD2 (7 bases). Germline CDR1 LGHNA, CDR2 YSLEER. This CDR3 region has 15 residues. The germline V and J ends were trimmed by 0 bases and 9 bases, with 15 bases remaining between them. DNA for the CDR3: TGCGCCAGCAGCCAAGATAGGGGGGGGCCCGGTGAGCAGTTCTTC. It translates to CASSQDRGGPGEQFF.

V usage is TRBV28 and J usage is TRBJ2-5; D is perhaps TRBD2 (6 bases). The CDR3 contains 15 residues. Trimming took 6 bases from V and 4 from J, leaving 18 bases between them. Germline values: CDR1 MDHEN, CDR2 SYDVKM. CDR3 DNA sequence: TGTGCCAGCAGCGACGGACTACCGGGTGGAGAGACCCAGTACTTC. As protein: CASSDGLPGGETQYF. The whole variable domain, filled in from reference TRBV28 and TRBJ2-5, reads DVKVTQSSRYLVKRTGEKVFLECVQDMDHENMFWYRQDPGLGLRLIYFSYDVKMKEKGDIPEGYSVSREKKERFSLILESASTNQTSMYLCASSDGLPGGETQYFGPGTRLLVL.

This chain links TRBV7-2 with TRBJ1-2; TRBD1 matches 10 bases. Germline loops: CDR1 SGHTA, CDR2 FQGNSA. V lost 5 bases, J lost 5 bases, and 17 bases stayed unmatched. This CDR3 spans 18 amino acids. CDR3 region: CASSPPRPGQGVRYGYTF. In DNA form, the CDR3 reads TGTGCCAGCAGCCCCCCTCGGCCCGGACAGGGGGTCAGGTATGGCTACACCTTC.

This clone was observed a single time. V usage is TRBV1 and J usage is TRBJ1-2. TRBV1 is marked as a pseudogene. CDR3 length equals 15 residues. CDR3 amino acids: CTSSLGPPGCHGYTF. CDR3 in DNA: TGCACCAGCAGCCTCGGGCCGCCAGGATGTCATGGCTACACCTTC.

As for this clone: The same CDR3 is also encoded by other DNA sequences in this sample. The V gene is TRBV4-3, the J gene TRBJ2-1, with D possibly being TRBD2 (6 bases). The CDR3 has 16 residues. Germline values: CDR1 LGHNA, CDR2 YSLEER. The germline V and J ends were trimmed by 0 bases and 0 bases, with 9 bases remaining between them. The CDR3, as DNA: TGCGCCAGCAGCCAAGATGGGGGGTCCTCCTACAATGAGCAGTTCTTC. Amino acid sequence: CASSQDGGSSYNEQFF.

The rearrangement joins TRBV7-3 to TRBJ1-6; 9 bases map to TRBD1. After removal of 2 bases from V and 7 bases from J, the junction contained 3 bases not matched to a gene. CDR1 is SGHTA, CDR2 FQGTGA, per germline. The CDR3 has 15 amino acids. CDR3: CASSLSGQGNSPLHF. The CDR3 DNA follows: TGTGCCAGCAGCTTATCCGGACAGGGGAATTCACCCCTCCACTTT.

This clone was detected once. The CDR3 nucleotides are TGTGCCAGCAGCCTCTGGGACAGCCAAGGAAACACCATATATTTT. It translates to CASSLWDSQGNTIYF. This chain joins TRBV9 and TRBJ1-3; 7 nucleotides agree with TRBD1. Trimming cost V 4 bases and J 4 bases; bases outside gene matches: 8. CDR3 length: 15 residues. The germline CDR1 and CDR2 sequences are SGDLS and YYNGEE.